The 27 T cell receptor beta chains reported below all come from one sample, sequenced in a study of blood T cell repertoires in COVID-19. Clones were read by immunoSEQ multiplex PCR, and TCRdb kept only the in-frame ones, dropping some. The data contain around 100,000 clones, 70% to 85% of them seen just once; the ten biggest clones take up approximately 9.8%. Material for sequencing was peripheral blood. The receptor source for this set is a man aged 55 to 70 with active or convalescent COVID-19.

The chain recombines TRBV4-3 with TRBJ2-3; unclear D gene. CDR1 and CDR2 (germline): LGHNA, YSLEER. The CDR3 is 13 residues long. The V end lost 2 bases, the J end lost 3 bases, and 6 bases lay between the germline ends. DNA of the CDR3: TGCGCCAGCAGCCAAAAACAGACAGATACGCAGTATTTT. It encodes CASSQKQTDTQYF.

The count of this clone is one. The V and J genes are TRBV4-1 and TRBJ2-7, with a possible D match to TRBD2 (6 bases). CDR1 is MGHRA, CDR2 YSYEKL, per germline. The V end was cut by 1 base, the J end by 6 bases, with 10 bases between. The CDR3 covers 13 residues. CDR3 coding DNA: TGCGCCAGCAGCCAAGCTGGAGGGACCGAGCAGTACTTC. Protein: CASSQAGGTEQYF.

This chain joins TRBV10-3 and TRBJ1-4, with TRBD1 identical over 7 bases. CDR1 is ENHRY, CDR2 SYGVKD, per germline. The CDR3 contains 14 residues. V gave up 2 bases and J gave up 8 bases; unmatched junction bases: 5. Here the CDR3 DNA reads TGTGCCATCAGTGAGGCGGGACAGACAGAAAAACTGTTTTTT. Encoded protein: CAISEAGQTEKLFF.

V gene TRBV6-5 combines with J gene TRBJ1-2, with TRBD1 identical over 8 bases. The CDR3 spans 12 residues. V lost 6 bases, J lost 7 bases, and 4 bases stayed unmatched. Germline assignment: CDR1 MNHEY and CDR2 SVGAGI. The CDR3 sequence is CASRPGGGGYTF. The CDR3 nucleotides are TGTGCCAGCAGGCCAGGGGGCGGTGGCTACACCTTC.

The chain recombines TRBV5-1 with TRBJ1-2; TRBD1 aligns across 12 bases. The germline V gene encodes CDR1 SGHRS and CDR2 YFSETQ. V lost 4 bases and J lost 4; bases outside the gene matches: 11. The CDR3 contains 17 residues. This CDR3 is CASSVSGTGGGIYGYTF. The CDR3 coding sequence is TGCGCCAGCAGCGTATCCGGGACAGGGGGCGGTATCTATGGCTACACCTTC.

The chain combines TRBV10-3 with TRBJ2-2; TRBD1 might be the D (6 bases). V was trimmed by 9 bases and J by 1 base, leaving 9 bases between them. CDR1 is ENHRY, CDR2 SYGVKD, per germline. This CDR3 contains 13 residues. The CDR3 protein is CAMSRGNTGELFF. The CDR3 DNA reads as TGTGCCATGAGCAGGGGGAACACCGGGGAGCTGTTTTTT.

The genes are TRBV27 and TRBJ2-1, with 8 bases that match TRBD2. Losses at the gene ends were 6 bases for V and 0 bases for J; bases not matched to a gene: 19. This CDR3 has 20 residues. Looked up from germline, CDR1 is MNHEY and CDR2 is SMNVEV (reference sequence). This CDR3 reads CASSPVGEGLVRSSYNEQFF. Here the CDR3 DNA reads TGTGCCAGCAGCCCGGTGGGGGAGGGACTAGTACGTAGCTCCTACAATGAGCAGTTCTTC.

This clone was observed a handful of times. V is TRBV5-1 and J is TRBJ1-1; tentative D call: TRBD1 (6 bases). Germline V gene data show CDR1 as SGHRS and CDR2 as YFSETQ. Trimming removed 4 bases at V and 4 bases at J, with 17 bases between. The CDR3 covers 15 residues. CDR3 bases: TGCGCCAGCAGCATAGAACAGGGTGTGGGCACTGAAGCTTTCTTT. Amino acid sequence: CASSIEQGVGTEAFF.

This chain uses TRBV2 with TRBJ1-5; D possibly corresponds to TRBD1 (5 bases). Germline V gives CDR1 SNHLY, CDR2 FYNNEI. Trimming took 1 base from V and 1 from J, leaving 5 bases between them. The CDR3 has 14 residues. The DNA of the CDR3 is TGTGCCAGCAGTGAAGGACAGAGCAATCAGCCCCAGCATTTT. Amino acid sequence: CASSEGQSNQPQHF.

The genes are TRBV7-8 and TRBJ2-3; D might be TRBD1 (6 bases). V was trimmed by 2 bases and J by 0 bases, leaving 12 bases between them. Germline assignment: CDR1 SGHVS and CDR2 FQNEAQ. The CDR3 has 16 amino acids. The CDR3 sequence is CASSLRTRGSTDTQYF. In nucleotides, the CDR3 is TGTGCCAGCAGCTTAAGAACCAGGGGCAGCACAGATACGCAGTATTTT.

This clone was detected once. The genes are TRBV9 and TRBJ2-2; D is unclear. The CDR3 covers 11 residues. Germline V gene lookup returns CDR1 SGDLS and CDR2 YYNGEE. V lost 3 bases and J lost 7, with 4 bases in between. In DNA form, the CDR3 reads TGTGCCAGCAGCGAGCACGGGGAGCTGTTTTTT. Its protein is CASSEHGELFF.

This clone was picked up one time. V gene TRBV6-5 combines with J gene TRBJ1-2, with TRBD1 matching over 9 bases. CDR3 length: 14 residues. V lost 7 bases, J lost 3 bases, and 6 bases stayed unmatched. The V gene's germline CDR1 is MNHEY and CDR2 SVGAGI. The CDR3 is CASNNRGRDYGYTF. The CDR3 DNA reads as TGTGCCAGCAATAACAGGGGGCGCGACTATGGCTACACCTTC.

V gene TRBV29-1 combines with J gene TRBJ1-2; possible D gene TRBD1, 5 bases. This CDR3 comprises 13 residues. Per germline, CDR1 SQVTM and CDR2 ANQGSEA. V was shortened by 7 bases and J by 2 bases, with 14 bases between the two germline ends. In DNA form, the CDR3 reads TGCAGCGCCGTACAGGACACAAACTATGGCTACACCTTC. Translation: CSAVQDTNYGYTF.

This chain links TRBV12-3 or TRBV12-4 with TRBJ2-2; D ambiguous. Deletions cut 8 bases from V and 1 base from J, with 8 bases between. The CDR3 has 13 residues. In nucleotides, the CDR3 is TGTGCCAGCGGGCGATTGAACACCGGGGAGCTGTTTTTT. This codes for CASGRLNTGELFF.

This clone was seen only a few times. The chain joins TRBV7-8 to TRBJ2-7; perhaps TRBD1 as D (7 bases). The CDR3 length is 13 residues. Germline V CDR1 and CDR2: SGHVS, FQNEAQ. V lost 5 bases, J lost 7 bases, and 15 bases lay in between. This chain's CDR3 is CASSRGAGGEQYV. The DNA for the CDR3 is TGTGCCAGCAGCAGGGGGGCAGGGGGTGAGCAGTACGTC.

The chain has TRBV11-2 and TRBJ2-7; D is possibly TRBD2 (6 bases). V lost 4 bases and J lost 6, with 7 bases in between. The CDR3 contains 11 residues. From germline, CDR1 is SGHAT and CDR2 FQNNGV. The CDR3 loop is CASSYGGEQYF. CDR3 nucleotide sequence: TGTGCCAGCAGCTACGGGGGCGAGCAGTACTTC.

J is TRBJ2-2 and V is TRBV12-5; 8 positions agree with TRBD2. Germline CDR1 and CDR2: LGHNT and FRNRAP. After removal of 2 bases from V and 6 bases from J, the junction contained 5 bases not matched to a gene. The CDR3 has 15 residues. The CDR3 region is CASGLIAGGSGELFF. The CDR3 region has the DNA TGTGCTAGTGGTTTGATCGCGGGAGGATCCGGGGAGCTGTTTTTT. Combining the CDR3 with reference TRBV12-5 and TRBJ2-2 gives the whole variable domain DARVTQTPRHKVTEMGQEVTMRCQPILGHNTVFWYRQTMMQGLELLAYFRNRAPLDDSGMPKDRFSAEMPDATLATLKIQPSEPRDSAVYFCASGLIAGGSGELFFGEGSRLTVL.

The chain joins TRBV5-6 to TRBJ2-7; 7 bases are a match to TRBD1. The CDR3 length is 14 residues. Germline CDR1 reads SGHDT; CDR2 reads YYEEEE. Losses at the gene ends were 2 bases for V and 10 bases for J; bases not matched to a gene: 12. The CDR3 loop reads CASSFQTGAATQYF. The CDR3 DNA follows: TGTGCCAGCAGCTTCCAAACAGGGGCCGCGACTCAGTACTTC. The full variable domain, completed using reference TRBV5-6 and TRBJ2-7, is DAGVTQSPTHLIKTRGQQVTLRCSPKSGHDTVSWYQQALGQGPQFIFQYYEEEERQRGNFPDRFSGHQFPNYSSELNVNALLLGDSALYLCASSFQTGAATQYFGPGTRLTVT.

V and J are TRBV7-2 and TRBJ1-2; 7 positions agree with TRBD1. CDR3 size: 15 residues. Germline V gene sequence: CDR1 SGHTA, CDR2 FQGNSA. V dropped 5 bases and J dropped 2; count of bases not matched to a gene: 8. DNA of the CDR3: TGTGCCAGCAGCCAGCGACAGGGCCGGAACTATGGCTACACCTTC. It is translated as CASSQRQGRNYGYTF.

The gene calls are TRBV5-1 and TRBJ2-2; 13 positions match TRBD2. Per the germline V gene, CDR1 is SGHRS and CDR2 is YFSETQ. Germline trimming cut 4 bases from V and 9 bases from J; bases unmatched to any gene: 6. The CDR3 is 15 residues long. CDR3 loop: CASSGTSGEHRELFF. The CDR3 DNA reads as TGCGCCAGCAGCGGGACTAGCGGGGAACACCGGGAGCTGTTTTTT. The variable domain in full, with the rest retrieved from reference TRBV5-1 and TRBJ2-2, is KAGVTQTPRYLIKTRGQQVTLSCSPISGHRSVSWYQQTPGQGLQFLFEYFSETQRNKGNFPGRFSGRQFSNSRSEMNVSTLELGDSALYLCASSGTSGEHRELFFGEGSRLTVL.

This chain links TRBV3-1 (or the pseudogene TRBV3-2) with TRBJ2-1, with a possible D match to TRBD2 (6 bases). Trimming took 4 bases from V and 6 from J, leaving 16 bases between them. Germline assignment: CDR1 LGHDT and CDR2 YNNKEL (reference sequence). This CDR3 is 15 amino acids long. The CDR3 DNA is TGTGCCAGCAGCCCCCACCGGGGGAGCAGCAATGAGCAGTTCTTC. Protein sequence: CASSPHRGSSNEQFF.

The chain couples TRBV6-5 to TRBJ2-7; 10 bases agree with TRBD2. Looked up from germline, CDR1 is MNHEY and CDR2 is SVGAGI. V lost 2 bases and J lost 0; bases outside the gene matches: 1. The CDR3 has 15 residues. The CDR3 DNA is TGTGCCAGCAGTTACGGGACTAGCGCCTCCTACGAGCAGTACTTC. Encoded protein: CASSYGTSASYEQYF.

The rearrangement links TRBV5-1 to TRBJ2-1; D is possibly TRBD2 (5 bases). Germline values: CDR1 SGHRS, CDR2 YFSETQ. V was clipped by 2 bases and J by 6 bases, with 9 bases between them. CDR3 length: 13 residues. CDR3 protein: CASSFGRVNEQFF. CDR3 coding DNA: TGCGCCAGCAGCTTTGGGCGGGTCAATGAGCAGTTCTTC.

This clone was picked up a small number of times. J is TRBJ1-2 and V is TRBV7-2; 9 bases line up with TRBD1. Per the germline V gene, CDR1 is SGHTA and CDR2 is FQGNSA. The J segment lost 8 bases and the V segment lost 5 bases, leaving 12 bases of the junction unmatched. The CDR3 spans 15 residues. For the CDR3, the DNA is TGTGCCAGCAGCGCCCCCGGGACAGGGACGGGCGGCTACACCTTC. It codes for CASSAPGTGTGGYTF.

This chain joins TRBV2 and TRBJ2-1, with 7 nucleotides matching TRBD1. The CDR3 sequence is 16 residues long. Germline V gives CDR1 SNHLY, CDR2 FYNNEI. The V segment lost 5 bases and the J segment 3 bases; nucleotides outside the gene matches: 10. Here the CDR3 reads CASSKGATGDYNEQFF. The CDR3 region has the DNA TGTGCCAGCAGTAAAGGCGCTACAGGGGACTACAATGAGCAGTTCTTC.

The CDR3 spells CASSFRQISSHTF. The CDR3 DNA follows: TGTGCCAGCAGTTTCAGACAGATCAGTAGCCACACCTTC. The chain couples TRBV28 to TRBJ1-2, with a weak D call TRBD1 (5 bases). Germline lookup yields CDR1 MDHEN and CDR2 SYDVKM. The germline V and J ends were trimmed by 3 bases and 12 bases, with 17 bases remaining between them. The CDR3 length is 13 residues.

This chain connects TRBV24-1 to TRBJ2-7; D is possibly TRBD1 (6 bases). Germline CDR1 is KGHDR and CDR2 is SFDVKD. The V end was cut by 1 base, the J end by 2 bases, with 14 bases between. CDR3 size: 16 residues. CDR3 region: CATSDFRTGSPYEQYF. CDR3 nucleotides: TGTGCCACCAGTGATTTCAGAACAGGGTCCCCCTACGAGCAGTACTTC.